A single sample is the source of the 18 T cell receptor beta chains below, sequenced in a study of blood T cell repertoires in COVID-19. The repertoire was sequenced with immunoSEQ multiplex PCR; TCRdb's copy has only in-frame clones and lacks some. Of fewer than 300,000 clones in the sample, around 85% were seen once. The sample comprised peripheral blood. The receptors derive from a human donor with COVID-19, enrolled during active disease. The donor label of this sample is uncertain.

The chain couples TRBV19 to TRBJ2-5; D perhaps matches TRBD1 (6 bases). Germline lookup yields CDR1 LNHDA and CDR2 SQIVND (reference sequence). The length of the CDR3 is 13 residues. Trimming removed 7 bases at V and 1 base at J, with 10 bases between. The CDR3 DNA reads as TGTGCCAGTACGGCAGGGGTCCAAGAGACCCAGTACTTC. Translating it yields CASTAGVQETQYF.

This sequence joins TRBV6-6 and TRBJ1-5, with 7 bases identical to TRBD1. Per the germline V gene, CDR1 is MNHNY and CDR2 is SVGAGI (reference sequence). This CDR3 comprises 15 residues. The V segment lost 6 bases and the J segment 2 bases; nucleotides outside the gene matches: 7. CDR3 sequence reads: CASRFHRGGNQPQHF. The CDR3 nucleotides read TGTGCCAGCAGGTTCCACAGGGGTGGCAATCAGCCCCAGCATTTT.

This chain links TRBV14 with TRBJ2-5; D may be TRBD2 (6 bases). V was cut by 4 bases and J by 4 bases, with 16 bases left in between. Germline V gives CDR1 SGHDN, CDR2 FVKESK. The CDR3 has 15 amino acids. The CDR3, as DNA: TGTGCCAGCAGCCCTCTACGGGAGTTCGGAGAGACCCAGTACTTC. Amino acids: CASSPLREFGETQYF.

The CDR3 region is CASSTGLAGGMDEQFF. Written as DNA, the CDR3 is TGTGCCAGCTCTACCGGACTAGCGGGGGGTATGGATGAGCAGTTCTTC. The chain couples TRBV18 to TRBJ2-1; 14 bases agree with TRBD2. The CDR3 length is 16 residues. V trimming: 6 bases; J trimming: 8 bases; junction bases outside the gene matches: 9. Germline V gene lookup returns CDR1 KGHSH and CDR2 LQKENI.

The chain recombines TRBV7-2 with TRBJ2-7, with D possibly matching TRBD2 (5 bases). This CDR3 has 13 residues. CDR1 and CDR2 (germline): SGHTA, FQGNSA. V dropped 2 bases and J dropped 6 bases, with 11 bases sitting between them. The CDR3 sequence is CASSLRYGSEQYF. CDR3 coding DNA: TGTGCCAGCAGCTTAAGGTATGGGAGCGAGCAGTACTTC.

The chain combines TRBV27 with TRBJ2-1; D possibly corresponds to TRBD1 (5 bases). This CDR3 has 12 amino acids. Trimming removed 5 bases from V and 9 bases from J, with 11 bases in between. Per germline, CDR1 MNHEY and CDR2 SMNVEV (reference sequence). The CDR3 DNA reads as TGTGCCAGCAGTCTTCAGGGTAGTGAGCAGTTCTTC. Translation: CASSLQGSEQFF.

The gene calls are TRBV7-8 and TRBJ2-7, with D possibly TRBD2 on 6 matching bases. Germline V gene sequence: CDR1 SGHVS, CDR2 FQNEAQ. V was trimmed by 5 bases and J by 2 bases, leaving 13 bases between them. The CDR3 runs 14 residues. The CDR3 sequence: CASSLRDWTYEQYF. The CDR3 DNA reads as TGTGCCAGCAGCCTCCGGGACTGGACCTACGAGCAGTACTTC. Full variable domain (remainder filled in from reference TRBV7-8 and TRBJ2-7): GAGVSQSPRYKVAKRGQDVALRCDPISGHVSLFWYQQALGQGPEFLTYFQNEAQLDKSGLPSDRFFAERPEGSVSTLKIQRTQQEDSAVYLCASSLRDWTYEQYFGPGTRLTVT.

The chain carries TRBV20-1 and TRBJ1-1, with 8 nucleotides matching TRBD1. This CDR3 has 11 amino acids. V lost 3 bases, J lost 8 bases, and 2 bases stayed unmatched. Germline CDR1 reads DFQATT; CDR2 reads SNEGSKA (reference sequence). CDR3 nucleotides: TGCAGTGCTAGGCGACAGGGGGAAGCTTTCTTT. Its translation is CSARRQGEAFF.

CDR3 coding DNA: TGCAGTGCCAGTGGGGGGGGCGGGCCCGACGAGCAGTACTTC. Amino acids: CSASGGGGPDEQYF. The chain carries TRBV20-1 and TRBJ2-7; tentatively, D is TRBD2 (7 bases). Germline CDR1 reads DFQATT; CDR2 reads SNEGSKA (reference sequence). The V end was cut by 6 bases, the J end by 5 bases, with 20 bases between. This CDR3 has 14 residues.

The chain combines TRBV18 with TRBJ1-1; a weak D match, TRBD1 (5 bases). This CDR3 region has 14 residues. The germline gives CDR1 KGHSH, CDR2 LQKENI. Trimming removed 5 bases from V and 1 base from J, with 11 bases in between. CDR3 sequence reads: CASSSGGRNTEAFF. The CDR3 coding sequence is TGTGCCAGCTCATCCGGGGGTCGGAACACTGAAGCTTTCTTT.

This clone was picked up one time. This chain links TRBV6-5 with TRBJ1-2, with TRBD1 as a possible D gene (6 bases). The CDR3 is made up of 13 amino acids. Germline assignment: CDR1 MNHEY and CDR2 SVGAGI. V was clipped by 6 bases and J by 2 bases, with 10 bases between them. The CDR3 DNA follows: TGTGCCAGCAGACAGGGTTTGAACTATGGCTACACCTTC. Translating gives CASRQGLNYGYTF.

This chain uses TRBV28 with TRBJ2-1, with 7 positions matching TRBD1. Germline V gene lookup returns CDR1 MDHEN and CDR2 SYDVKM. V dropped 6 bases and J dropped 2; count of bases not matched to a gene: 10. The CDR3 spans 16 residues. The CDR3 loop is CASSARGTDTYNEQFF. DNA for the CDR3: TGTGCCAGCAGCGCCAGGGGGACCGATACCTACAATGAGCAGTTCTTC. Complete variable domain (other parts from reference TRBV28 and TRBJ2-1): DVKVTQSSRYLVKRTGEKVFLECVQDMDHENMFWYRQDPGLGLRLIYFSYDVKMKEKGDIPEGYSVSREKKERFSLILESASTNQTSMYLCASSARGTDTYNEQFFGPGTRLTVL.

In its sample, this clone was seen a few times. The chain recombines TRBV28 with TRBJ2-7, with 16 bases aligning to TRBD2. Losses at the gene ends were 7 bases for V and 9 bases for J; bases not matched to a gene: 12. Germline lookup yields CDR1 MDHEN and CDR2 SYDVKM. CDR3 length: 16 amino acids. CDR3 sequence (DNA): TGTGCCAGCACCCCTCCCGGGACTAGCGGGAGGGTAGGGCAGTACTTC. This sequence encodes CASTPPGTSGRVGQYF.

The CDR3, as DNA: TGTGCCAGCAGCCCTGGGGACAGCCGGGGCGGGAAACTGTTTTTT. It specifies CASSPGDSRGGKLFF. The rearrangement joins TRBV3-1 (or the pseudogene TRBV3-2) to TRBJ1-4, with 7 positions matching TRBD1. CDR1 LGHDT and CDR2 YNNKEL come from the germline V gene (reference sequence). The ends lost 4 bases at V and 11 bases at J; junction bases unmatched: 13. CDR3 length: 15 residues.

CDR3 in amino acids: CASKATASNQPQHF. The CDR3, as DNA: TGTGCCAGCAAGGCAACAGCCAGCAATCAGCCCCAGCATTTT. This chain connects TRBV27 to TRBJ1-5; D is unresolved. The CDR3 spans 14 residues. V was trimmed by 7 bases and J by 1 base, leaving 11 bases between them. Germline CDR1 is MNHEY and CDR2 is SMNVEV (reference sequence).

This rearrangement joins TRBV14 to TRBJ2-1; 7 positions agree with TRBD1. The CDR3 runs 17 residues. V trimming: 4 bases; J trimming: 2 bases; junction bases outside the gene matches: 11. Germline CDR1 and CDR2: SGHDN and FVKESK. CDR3 sequence (DNA): TGTGCCAGCAGCCCTTTTGCTCCGGGACAGCCCTACAATGAGCAGTTCTTC. As protein: CASSPFAPGQPYNEQFF.

The rearrangement links TRBV5-1 to TRBJ1-3, with D possibly matching TRBD1 (5 bases). The length of the CDR3 is 15 residues. V was clipped by 1 base and J by 6 bases, with 14 bases between them. Germline V gives CDR1 SGHRS, CDR2 YFSETQ. Here the CDR3 reads CASSLWGDVKNTIYF. For the CDR3, the DNA is TGCGCCAGCAGCTTGTGGGGGGATGTGAAAAACACCATATATTTT.

The V gene is TRBV24-1, the J gene TRBJ2-1; TRBD2 aligns across 7 bases. V was pared by 6 bases and J by 7 bases, with 17 bases of the junction left unmatched. The CDR3 is made up of 17 amino acids. Germline V gene lookup returns CDR1 KGHDR and CDR2 SFDVKD. The CDR3 DNA sequence: TGTGCCACCAGTAGGGTCCCGGGTGGCGGGAGCCGGAATGAGCAGTTCTTC. Protein sequence: CATSRVPGGGSRNEQFF.